This TCR beta chain was recorded in a study of cytotoxic CD8 clonotypes in ibrutinib-treated CLL. Study in general: Response sampling took place at median roughly twelve months of treatment, range 6 to 36. The sample average was approximately 250,000 productive templates and roughly 90,000 productive rearrangements. Study observations and caveats: There were differences in sampling times between sustained-remission and progressing patients. Under treatment, the uncommon public clonotypes either contracted or remained stable.

Only in-frame clones appear in the TCRdb table, and some are missing; sequencing was by immunoSEQ multiplex PCR. This sample has some 200,000 clones, with approximately 70% found just once. Per the germline V gene, CDR1 is SGHTA and CDR2 is FQGNSA. V lost 6 bases, J lost 3 bases, and 11 bases lay in between. CDR3 length: 13 residues. To note about this clone: The antigen remains undetermined.

The chain uses TRBV7-2 and TRBJ1-2; D may be TRBD1 (5 bases). The TCR originated in a human donor with chronic lymphocytic leukemia. The specimen was PBMCs, collected after 12 months of ibrutinib treatment. As DNA, the CDR3 is TGTGCCAGCAGTTTGGGGACTGACTATGGCTACACCTTC. This translates into CASSLGTDYGYTF.